The clone carrying this T cell receptor (beta chain) was counted once. The sample belongs to a study of radiation and T cells in renal cell carcinoma. Stated time point: baseline pretreatment blood. The treatment denotes: 15 Gy SBRT to primary tumor, nephrectomy 4 weeks later. Clear cell pathology was present in this patient's renal cell carcinoma. Trimming took 7 bases from V and 5 from J; bases not matched to a gene: 4. The CDR3 spans 12 residues. Germline V gene lookup returns CDR1 SQVTM and CDR2 ANQGSEA. TCRdb keeps only in-frame clones here, not all; method: immunoSEQ multiplex PCR. This sample yields tens of thousands of clones, of which over 70% are seen a single time; more than 7% belongs to the top ten.

V gene TRBV29-1 combines with J gene TRBJ1-2, with 10 positions matching TRBD1. This TCR was recovered from a man in his fifties or sixties with renal cell carcinoma. The sequences come from blood, collected from a patient whose treatment included radiotherapy and nephrectomy. The CDR3 bases are TGCAGCGCAAGGACAGGGGGGTATGGCTACACCTTC. Amino acid sequence: CSARTGGYGYTF.